A selection of T cell receptor beta chains follows, all from one sample in a study of cytomegalovirus exposure and HLA in healthy donors. This table comes from immunoSEQ multiplex PCR, and its TCRdb copy is limited to in-frame clones, with some not included. The sample has around 150,000 clones, 65% to 80% seen once. Source material: PBMCs. All receptors derive from a man aged 35 to 55 in good health and CMV-seronegative. The CDR3 runs from the conserved cysteine through the conserved F or W. The D gene is left open where the match is weak. The size field is filled for only some rows; it gives once, few, many or a size class.

v_call	cdr3_length	j_call	d_call	clone_size	cdr3_aa	cdr3_nt
TRBV19	16	TRBJ2-1	-	-	CASSLSRGSFIDEQFF	TGTGCCAGTAGTCTCTCCCGAGGGTCGTTCATTGATGAGCAGTTCTTC
TRBV27	15	TRBJ1-4	-	-	CASSLDGEGNEKLFF	TGTGCCAGCAGTTTAGACGGGGAGGGGAATGAAAAACTGTTTTTT
TRBV19	16	TRBJ1-2	TRBD1	-	CASTITGTGGNYGYTF	TGTGCCAGTACCATAACCGGGACAGGGGGGAACTATGGCTACACCTTC
TRBV7-6	15	TRBJ1-5	-	-	CASSPLGGGNQPQHF	TGTGCCAGCAGCCCCCTGGGGGGTGGCAATCAGCCCCAGCATTTT
TRBV5-1	20	TRBJ2-3	-	-	CASSLDFVVMAGTSTDTQYF	TGCGCCAGCAGCTTGGATTTCGTCGTCATGGCAGGGACTAGCACAGATACGCAGTATTTT
TRBV6-6	14	TRBJ2-3	-	-	CASKYTESTDTQYF	TGTGCCAGCAAATACACCGAAAGCACAGATACGCAGTATTTT
TRBV27	17	TRBJ1-5	TRBD1	-	CASSQQGFGNSNQPQHF	TGTGCCAGCAGTCAACAGGGGTTTGGGAATAGCAATCAGCCCCAGCATTTT
TRBV11-3	16	TRBJ2-5	TRBD2	-	CASSLAAWRGEETQYF	TGTGCCAGCAGCTTGGCTGCTTGGCGGGGGGAAGAGACCCAGTACTTC
TRBV5-8	12	TRBJ2-1	-	-	CASSFKSVWQFF	TGTGCCAGCAGTTTTAAGTCGGTTTGGCAGTTCTTC
TRBV4-3	16	TRBJ1-1	TRBD1	-	CASSPDRGAPNTEAFF	TGCGCCAGCAGCCCGGACAGGGGAGCCCCGAACACTGAAGCTTTCTTT
TRBV19	14	TRBJ1-1	-	-	CASSTRRGNTEAFF	TGTGCCAGTAGTACCCGAAGGGGCAACACTGAAGCTTTCTTT
TRBV6-1	15	TRBJ1-4	-	-	CASRGEGGLNEKLFF	TGTGCCAGCAGGGGAGAAGGGGGTCTTAATGAAAAACTGTTTTTT
TRBV7-9	13	TRBJ2-5	-	many	CASSQQEQETQYF	TGTGCCAGCAGTCAACAGGAACAAGAGACCCAGTACTTC
TRBV18	15	TRBJ1-2	TRBD1	-	CASSPGTGGFDGYTF	TGTGCCAGCTCACCTGGGACAGGGGGGTTCGATGGCTACACCTTC
TRBV7-2	14	TRBJ1-1	TRBD1	-	CASSPGQGPTEAFF	TGTGCCAGCAGCCCAGGACAGGGTCCCACTGAAGCTTTCTTT
TRBV30	13	TRBJ2-3	TRBD2	few	CAWSVSGGHTQYF	TGTGCCTGGAGTGTTTCGGGAGGTCATACGCAGTATTTT
TRBV28	15	TRBJ2-2	TRBD2	-	CASRDGTSPTGELFF	TGTGCCAGCAGAGATGGGACTAGCCCCACCGGGGAGCTGTTTTTT
TRBV9	15	TRBJ1-1	TRBD1	-	CASSVRDRLNTEAFF	TGTGCCAGCAGCGTCCGGGACAGACTGAACACTGAAGCTTTCTTT
TRBV5-1	14	TRBJ1-4	-	few	CASSQGIANEKLFF	TGCGCCAGCAGCCAGGGGATCGCTAATGAAAAACTGTTTTTT
TRBV30	12	TRBJ2-7	-	-	CAWAYGGDEQYF	TGTGCCTGGGCATACGGGGGTGACGAGCAGTACTTC
TRBV19	15	TRBJ2-2	-	-	CASSIAVLPAGELFF	TGTGCCAGTAGTATAGCGGTGTTACCGGCCGGGGAGCTGTTTTTT
TRBV30	12	TRBJ2-7	-	-	CAWSPGAYEQYF	TGTGCCTGGAGTCCAGGGGCCTACGAGCAGTACTTC
TRBV6-1	15	TRBJ2-7	TRBD1	-	CASSGVQGVSYEQYF	TGTGCCAGCAGTGGAGTCCAGGGGGTCTCCTACGAGCAGTACTTC
TRBV11-3	13	TRBJ2-2	-	-	CASSQDSRGELFF	TGTGCCAGCAGCCAGGACAGTCGCGGGGAGCTGTTTTTT
TRBV7-2	15	TRBJ1-5	-	-	CASSLDTPINQPQHF	TGTGCCAGCAGCTTAGACACGCCGATAAATCAGCCCCAGCATTTT
TRBV5-6	15	TRBJ2-3	TRBD2	few	CASRVGLAGTDTQYF	TGTGCCAGCAGGGTTGGACTAGCGGGGACAGATACGCAGTATTTT
TRBV6-6	14	TRBJ1-5	-	-	CASSSGDSNQPQHF	TGTGCCAGCAGTTCGGGGGATAGCAATCAGCCCCAGCATTTT
TRBV5-1	13	TRBJ2-5	-	-	CASSSGQQETQYF	TGCGCCAGCAGCTCGGGACAACAAGAGACCCAGTACTTC
TRBV7-2	15	TRBJ1-4	TRBD1	-	CASSQRTGRNEKLFF	TGTGCCAGCAGCCAGCGGACAGGGAGGAATGAAAAACTGTTTTTT
TRBV19	17	TRBJ1-5	-	-	CASSRKKKDSSNQPQHF	TGTGCCAGTAGTCGTAAAAAAAAGGACAGTTCCAATCAGCCCCAGCATTTT
TRBV7-9	13	TRBJ2-7	-	few	CASSSRLDYEQYF	TGTGCCAGCAGCTCCCGACTGGACTACGAGCAGTACTTC
TRBV4-1	17	TRBJ2-3	TRBD2	-	CASSQEFGSGGTDTQYF	TGCGCCAGCAGCCAAGAGTTCGGTAGCGGGGGGACAGATACGCAGTATTTT
TRBV20-1	11	TRBJ1-2	-	-	CSARPAGRIFF	TGCAGTGCTAGACCGGCCGGGAGAATTTTCTTC
TRBV30	14	TRBJ2-2	TRBD1	-	CAWSRQGATGELFF	TGTGCCTGGAGCCGGCAGGGGGCCACCGGGGAGCTGTTTTTT
TRBV11-2	17	TRBJ1-1	TRBD1	-	CASSGPGQGYMNTEAFF	TGTGCCAGCAGCGGACCGGGACAGGGATACATGAACACTGAAGCTTTCTTT
TRBV7-9	14	TRBJ2-5	-	-	CASSFSTSRETQYF	TGTGCCAGCAGCTTTAGCACGAGCCGGGAGACCCAGTACTTC
TRBV9	15	TRBJ1-2	-	-	CASSVSGGSLYGYTF	TGTGCCAGCAGCGTATCGGGAGGGTCGTTATATGGCTACACCTTC
TRBV6-6	11	TRBJ2-7	-	few	CASSYSSEQYF	TGTGCCAGCAGTTATAGTTCCGAGCAGTACTTC
TRBV18	13	TRBJ1-1	-	-	CASSPRQNTEAFF	TGTGCCAGCTCACCACGACAGAACACTGAAGCTTTCTTT
TRBV29-1	15	TRBJ2-2	TRBD2	-	CSVRIAGSVTGELFF	TGCAGCGTTCGAATAGCGGGATCGGTCACCGGGGAGCTGTTTTTT
TRBV28	15	TRBJ2-5	-	-	CASSLRGTSQETQYF	TGTGCCAGCAGTTTACGGGGTACCTCCCAAGAGACCCAGTACTTC
TRBV18	14	TRBJ2-5	-	-	CASSPRGAGETQYF	TGTGCCAGCTCACCCCGGGGAGCTGGGGAGACCCAGTACTTC
TRBV20-1	11	TRBJ1-1	-	many	CSASRVTEAFF	TGCAGTGCTAGCCGTGTAACTGAAGCTTTCTTT
TRBV19	14	TRBJ1-5	-	-	CASTWAGSNQPQHF	TGTGCCAGTACGTGGGCAGGTAGCAATCAGCCCCAGCATTTT
TRBV4-2	16	TRBJ2-7	-	-	CASSQESAYNSYEQYF	TGTGCCAGCAGCCAAGAGTCAGCGTATAACTCCTACGAGCAGTACTTC
TRBV6-5	14	TRBJ2-7	TRBD2	-	CASSQTSGTYEQYF	TGTGCCAGCAGCCAGACTAGCGGGACCTACGAGCAGTACTTC
TRBV4-3	14	TRBJ2-5	TRBD2	-	CASSRLADMRSQYF	TGCGCCAGCAGCCGACTAGCGGACATGAGGTCCCAGTACTTC
TRBV7-9	17	TRBJ2-7	-	-	CASSFLLGTTSSYEQYF	TGTGCCAGCAGCTTCCTACTCGGGACAACTAGCTCCTACGAGCAGTACTTC
TRBV7-3	16	TRBJ2-3	TRBD2	-	CASTPTSGRRTDTQYF	TGTGCCAGCACCCCGACTAGCGGGAGGCGCACAGATACGCAGTATTTT
TRBV11-2	13	TRBJ2-7	-	-	CASSLGPTYEQYF	TGTGCCAGCAGCTTAGGGCCCACCTACGAGCAGTACTTC